Described below is a single T cell receptor beta chain sequence and its context. This specimen belongs to a study of blood T cell repertoires in COVID-19. V lost 5 bases, J lost 8 bases, and 7 bases stayed unmatched. CDR3 size: 15 residues. Germline V gene lookup returns CDR1 LNHDA and CDR2 SQIVND (reference sequence). TCRdb's table, derived via immunoSEQ multiplex PCR, lists solely in-frame clones and lacks some. Of about 280,000 clones in the sample, 85% were seen once. Material: PBMCs or T cells enriched from blood (not recorded which). The TCR comes from a woman between 50 and 59 years old who had recovered from COVID-19. The chain recombines TRBV19 with TRBJ1-4; 11 nucleotides align to TRBD1. The CDR3 DNA reads as TGTGCCAGTAGTCCACGGACAGGGGGCGGCGAAAAACTGTTTTTT. It encodes CASSPRTGGGEKLFF.